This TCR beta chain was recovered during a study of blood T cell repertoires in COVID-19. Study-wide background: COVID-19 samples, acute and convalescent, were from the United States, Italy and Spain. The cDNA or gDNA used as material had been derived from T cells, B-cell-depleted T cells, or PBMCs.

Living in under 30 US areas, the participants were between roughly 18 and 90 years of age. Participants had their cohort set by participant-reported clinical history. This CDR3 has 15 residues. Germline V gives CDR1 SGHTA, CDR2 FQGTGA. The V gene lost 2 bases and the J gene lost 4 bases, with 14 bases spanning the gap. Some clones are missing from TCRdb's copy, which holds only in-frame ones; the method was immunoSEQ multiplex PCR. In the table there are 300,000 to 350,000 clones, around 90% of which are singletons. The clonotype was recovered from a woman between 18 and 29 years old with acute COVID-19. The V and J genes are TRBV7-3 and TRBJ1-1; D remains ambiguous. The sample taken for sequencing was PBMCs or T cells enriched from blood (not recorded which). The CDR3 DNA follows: TGTGCCAGCAGCTTATCAGCGTCGACGGGCACTGAAGCTTTCTTT. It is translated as CASSLSASTGTEAFF.